This T cell receptor (beta chain) was sequenced in a study of cytomegalovirus exposure and HLA in healthy donors. Germline V gives CDR1 SEHNR, CDR2 FQNEAQ (reference sequence). This CDR3 contains 15 residues. Unmatched junction bases numbered 4, after V lost 1 base and J lost 4 bases. PCR employed 60 Vbeta and 13 Jbeta primers. Generated by immunoSEQ multiplex PCR, the TCRdb table keeps only in-frame clones and is missing some. This table holds more than 100,000 clones, 55% to 75% found once. Notes on the study in general: With later analysis, a missense DCLRE1C variant became linked to TCR beta V- and J-gene trimming.

As regards this clone: Its antigen is unknown.

The V and J genes are TRBV7-9 and TRBJ2-1; 7 bases line up with TRBD1. The material sequenced was PBMCs. The TCR was taken from a man aged 50 or older in good health and CMV-seropositive. The CDR3 spells CASSLEGGGYNEQFF. The CDR3 nucleotides are TGTGCCAGCAGCTTAGAAGGGGGCGGATACAATGAGCAGTTCTTC.